Included here is one TCR beta chain sequence, with context. Measured with immunoSEQ multiplex PCR; TCRdb has only the in-frame clones, and not every one. This sample has over 400,000 clones; 85% to 90% occur once, and the top ten carry 7.5% to 9%. These data originate in a study of blood T cell repertoires in COVID-19. Germline V CDR1 and CDR2: MNHEY, SMNVEV (reference sequence). The CDR3 has 13 residues. V was pared by 6 bases and J by 2 bases, with 3 bases of the junction left unmatched. The chain carries TRBV27 and TRBJ1-1; 7 bases match TRBD1. Sequences were obtained from peripheral blood. The TCR comes from a woman aged 50 to 60 with COVID-19, enrolled during active disease. The CDR3, as DNA: TGTGCCAGCAGAACAGGGGCAAACACTGAAGCTTTCTTT. Translating it yields CASRTGANTEAFF.